This TCR beta chain was retrieved from a study of identical twins. TCRdb re-analysed the 5' RACE reads in MiXCR, keeping a single row per CDR3 protein. The data show fewer than 900,000 distinct CDR3 sequences, around 20% seen once. The CDR3 extends over 13 amino acids. The germline CDR1 and CDR2 sequences are SQVTM and ANQGSEA. Trimming left V 5 bases short and J 1 base short, with 11 bases between. General study findings and limits: Twin-shared out-of-frame alpha sequences showed excess low generation probability.

This clonotype was counted at least ten times. Its antigen is unknown. The same sample was also used in a study of T cells expressing NK-cell markers.

This TCR came from a young woman in good health. The J gene is TRBJ1-1, the V gene TRBV29-1; perhaps TRBD1 as D (6 bases). The sample comprised PBMCs. CDR3 loop: CSVLGRGNTEAFF. The CDR3 DNA reads as TGCAGCGTTTTGGGCAGGGGGAACACTGAAGCTTTCTTT.